The source of this T cell receptor (beta chain) is a study of beta chain features in type 1 diabetes. Sequencing targeted expressed TCRB transcripts, as all isolated RNA had been reverse transcribed. Assay: immunoSEQ multiplex PCR; the TCRdb copy retains only in-frame clones and omits some. This repertoire shows 250,000 to 350,000 clones, around 15% found once; its top ten account for roughly 7%. With 1 base clipped from V and 1 base from J, the junction kept 11 bases outside the gene matches. The CDR3 covers 19 residues. The germline CDR1 and CDR2 sequences are SGHNT and YYREEE (reference sequence). A few counts support this clone.

The chain links TRBV5-4 to TRBJ1-1; 12 nucleotides match TRBD1. Sequenced: central memory CD4+ T cells from blood. This clonotype was obtained from a man aged 25-40 years in good health. DNA of the CDR3: TGTGCCAGCAGCTTGCCCCTCTCCGGGACAGGGGGCGGGAACACTGAAGCTTTCTTT. It codes for CASSLPLSGTGGGNTEAFF.